In this sample, the clone carrying this T cell receptor beta chain turned up a few times. Antigen unknown. This sample was included in a study of T cells in Graves' hyperthyroidism and ophthalmopathy. From RNA transcripts, TCR beta CDR3 regions were amplified. A set of HTBI primers served as the primers for a first-round RT-PCR of the TCR CDR3. TCRdb re-called the multiplex PCR reads with MiXCR, one entry per CDR3 protein. The sample records approximately 630,000 distinct CDR3 sequences, roughly 16% being singletons. Study conclusions and caveats: Most thyroid clonotypes expanded above 0.001 appeared in blood too.

This TCR was sampled from a woman aged 25 to 45 with Graves' hyperthyroidism. The sequenced sample was blood.

In DNA, the CDR3 is TGTGCCAGCAGCGCCTACAGGTCCCCTTACGAGCAGTACTTC. Translating gives CASSAYRSPYEQYF. The chain employs TRBV7-8 and TRBJ2-7; D possibly corresponds to TRBD1 (5 bases). Germline V gene sequence: CDR1 SGHVS, CDR2 FQNEAQ. Trimming took 5 bases from V and 4 from J, leaving 15 bases between them. The CDR3 has 14 residues.